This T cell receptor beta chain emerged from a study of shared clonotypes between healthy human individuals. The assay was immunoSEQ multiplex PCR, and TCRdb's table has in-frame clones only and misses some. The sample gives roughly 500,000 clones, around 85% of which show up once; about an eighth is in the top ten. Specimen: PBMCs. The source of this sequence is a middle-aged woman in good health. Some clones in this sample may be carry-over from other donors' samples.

CDR3 in DNA: TGTGCCAGTAGTATAGCCCCTATTCAGCCCCAGCATTTT. Translated: CASSIAPIQPQHF. V and J are TRBV19 and TRBJ1-5; no clear D gene. The ends were cut back, 1 base at V and 6 bases at J, with 7 bases in the middle. Germline CDR1 is LNHDA and CDR2 is SQIVND (reference sequence). This CDR3 has 13 residues.